The T cell receptor beta chain described here comes from a study of T cells in localized non-small cell lung cancer. Notes on this clone: Its target is not known.

Per germline, CDR1 SGHNT and CDR2 YENEEA. The CDR3 sequence is 16 residues long. The J segment lost 8 bases and the V segment lost 7 bases, leaving 16 bases of the junction unmatched. Study-level findings and limits: Researchers found a median 57 of the top 100 tumor clones in adjacent lung. Sequence data derive from only one tumor region, so heterogeneity remains possible. Uninvolved adjacent lung had higher T cell clonality than tumor and all other tissues.

Libraries were prepared by immunoSEQ multiplex PCR; TCRdb keeps only in-frame clonotypes and omits some of them. The sample yields a few thousand clones, around 29% seen once. The sequence derives from a man aged 35-69 years with stage III squamous cell lung carcinoma. V is TRBV11-3 and J is TRBJ2-1; the match to TRBD1 covers 8 bases. The sample consisted of lung tumor tissue, taken before any cancer treatment. In DNA form, the CDR3 reads TGTGCCAGCATCCTGGACAGGGCGAGGTTATGGGATGAGCAGTTCTTC. Translated, it gives CASILDRARLWDEQFF.